Below, 26 T cell receptor beta chains from the same sample are listed, as sequenced in a study of OX40 agonist ivuxolimab in advanced cancers. The assay was immunoSEQ multiplex PCR, and TCRdb's table has in-frame clones only and misses some. The sample has 50,000 to 60,000 clones, approximately 90% seen once. This specimen was CD4+ or CD8+ T cells sorted from blood, taken in a trial of the OX40 agonist ivuxolimab. These receptors came from an adult with an advanced solid tumor such as melanoma, head and neck, liver or kidney cancer.

The chain combines TRBV28 with TRBJ2-1; D is uncertain. Deletions cut 6 bases from V and 0 bases from J, with 9 bases between. The CDR3 is made up of 14 amino acids. Germline-derived CDR1 and CDR2 are MDHEN and SYDVKM. In DNA form, the CDR3 reads TGTGCCAGCAGACTATTAGGCTCCTACAATGAGCAGTTCTTC. Translated, it gives CASRLLGSYNEQFF.

This clone occurred once. This sequence joins TRBV19 and TRBJ1-1; 11 bases are a match to TRBD1. The CDR3 has 15 amino acids. Looked up from germline, CDR1 is LNHDA and CDR2 is SQIVND (reference sequence). V lost 8 bases, J lost 1 base, and 6 bases stayed unmatched. CDR3 loop: CASWDRGGPNTEAFF. The DNA of the CDR3 is TGTGCCAGTTGGGACAGGGGGGGCCCGAACACTGAAGCTTTCTTT.

This chain joins TRBV5-1 and TRBJ2-2, with 10 bases matching TRBD2. V lost 2 bases to trimming and J lost 6 bases; unmatched junction nucleotides: 1. The CDR3 loop spans 14 amino acids. From germline, CDR1 is SGHRS and CDR2 YFSETQ. The CDR3 is CASSFLAGAGELFF. In DNA, the CDR3 is TGCGCCAGCAGCTTCCTAGCGGGAGCCGGGGAGCTGTTTTTT.

As to this clone: Distinct nucleotide sequences in the sample also encode this CDR3. This rearrangement joins TRBV7-9 to TRBJ2-3; D remains ambiguous. The CDR3 covers 12 residues. Trimming shortened V by 5 bases and J by 5 bases, and 8 bases separated the two germline ends. Per the germline V gene, CDR1 is SEHNR and CDR2 is FQNEAQ (reference sequence). The CDR3 spells CASSPFIDTQYF. Here the CDR3 DNA reads TGTGCCAGCAGCCCCTTTATAGATACGCAGTATTTT.

The rearrangement joins TRBV28 to TRBJ2-7; 10 positions agree with TRBD2. CDR1 and CDR2 from the germline V gene are MDHEN and SYDVKM. V lost 7 bases to trimming and J lost 5 bases; unmatched junction nucleotides: 8. The length of the CDR3 is 14 residues. In DNA form, the CDR3 reads TGTGCCAGCAAGGATCGGCTAGCGGGAGACGAGCAGTACTTC. Encoded protein: CASKDRLAGDEQYF. Looking up the rest from reference TRBV28 and TRBJ2-7 gives the full variable domain: DVKVTQSSRYLVKRTGEKVFLECVQDMDHENMFWYRQDPGLGLRLIYFSYDVKMKEKGDIPEGYSVSREKKERFSLILESASTNQTSMYLCASKDRLAGDEQYFGPGTRLTVT.

The chain recombines TRBV5-1 with TRBJ2-7; TRBD2 might be the D (5 bases). The V and J ends lost 4 bases and 6 bases respectively, with 17 bases between them. The CDR3 length is 14 residues. The V gene's germline CDR1 is SGHRS and CDR2 YFSETQ. In nucleotides, the CDR3 is TGCGCCAGCAGCCGGGATACACTCGATGGCGAGCAGTACTTC. Translated, it gives CASSRDTLDGEQYF.

The gene calls are TRBV5-4 and TRBJ1-5; D gene unclear. Germline loops: CDR1 SGHNT, CDR2 YYREEE (reference sequence). Trimming removed 5 bases at V and 4 bases at J, with 13 bases between. CDR3 size: 14 residues. The CDR3 region is CASSSDLRNQPQHF. The CDR3 nucleotides are TGTGCCAGCAGTTCGGACCTGAGAAATCAGCCCCAGCATTTT.

The CDR3 spells CASSPFTSSGGGGEQFF. CDR3 nucleotides: TGTGCCAGCAGCCCCTTTACGTCTAGCGGGGGGGGCGGGGAGCAGTTCTTC. The V gene is TRBV7-3, the J gene TRBJ2-1; 12 positions match TRBD2. Germline V gene data show CDR1 as SGHTA and CDR2 as FQGTGA. J gave up 10 bases and V 5 bases, and 15 bases lay outside the gene matches. The CDR3 has 17 amino acids. The full variable domain, its missing parts supplied by reference TRBV7-3 and TRBJ2-1, is GAGVSQTPSNKVTEKGKYVELRCDPISGHTALYWYRQSLGQGPEFLIYFQGTGAADDSGLPNDRFFAVRPEGSVSTLKIQRTERGDSAVYLCASSPFTSSGGGGEQFFGPGTRLTVL.

Remarks on this clone: The sample has other DNA sequences that encode this CDR3 too. The V gene is TRBV5-4, the J gene TRBJ1-2; 9 bases line up with TRBD1. CDR1 and CDR2 from the germline V gene are SGHNT and YYREEE (reference sequence). The CDR3 consists of 15 residues. V lost 2 bases and J lost 5; bases outside the gene matches: 7. DNA of the CDR3: TGTGCCAGCAGCTTTACAGGGGGCGCGGCTTATGGCTACACCTTC. This translates into CASSFTGGAAYGYTF.

This chain uses TRBV15 with TRBJ1-2, with 10 bases lining up with TRBD1. Germline V lookup: CDR1 LNHNV, CDR2 YYDKDF (reference sequence). V was pared by 2 bases and J by 4 bases, with 4 bases of the junction left unmatched. The CDR3 sequence is 15 residues long. For the CDR3, the DNA is TGTGCCACCAGCAGATCCCGGGACAGGGGCTATGGCTACACCTTC. Translating gives CATSRSRDRGYGYTF. The variable domain in full, completed from reference TRBV15 and TRBJ1-2, reads DAMVIQNPRYQVTQFGKPVTLSCSQTLNHNVMYWYQQKSSQAPKLLFHYYDKDFNNEADTPDNFQSRRPNTSFCFLDIRSPGLGDTAMYLCATSRSRDRGYGYTFGSGTRLTVV.

This chain links TRBV27 with TRBJ1-1, with D possibly being TRBD1 (5 bases). CDR3 length: 13 amino acids. V was trimmed by 6 bases and J by 6 bases, leaving 14 bases between them. CDR1 MNHEY and CDR2 SMNVEV come from the germline V gene (reference sequence). The CDR3 loop reads CASSQFSRAEAFF. The CDR3, as DNA: TGTGCCAGCAGCCAATTCTCCAGGGCTGAAGCTTTCTTT.

V usage is TRBV11-1 and J usage is TRBJ2-5, with 8 bases fitting TRBD2. The junction had 11 bases not matched to a gene; V was cut back by 6 bases and J by 5 bases. Germline-derived CDR1 and CDR2 are SGHAT and FQDESV (reference sequence). The CDR3 has 15 amino acids. In DNA form, the CDR3 reads TGTGCCAGCAGAGGTAGCGGGACCTCGAGTGAGACCCAGTACTTC. Amino acids: CASRGSGTSSETQYF.

This chain joins TRBV2 and TRBJ2-7; TRBD1 agrees at 8 bases. Germline V gene sequence: CDR1 SNHLY, CDR2 FYNNEI. The CDR3 totals 14 residues. Trimming cost V 7 bases and J 0 bases; bases outside gene matches: 5. For the CDR3, the DNA is TGTGCCAGCACCGGACAGGGTAACTCCTACGAGCAGTACTTC. It yields the protein CASTGQGNSYEQYF.

With respect to this clone: Its ends do not fully match the called genes, so a read error is possible. V usage is TRBV5-4 and J usage is TRBJ2-3; the D gene could be TRBD1 or TRBD2 (5 bases each). Germline CDR1 reads SGHNT; CDR2 reads YYREEE (reference sequence). This CDR3 spans 14 amino acids. This chain's CDR3 is CASSQEPGRDTQYF. The CDR3 DNA follows: TGCGCCAGCAGCCAAGAACCGGGAAGGGACACGCAGTATTTT.

The rearrangement joins TRBV7-2 to TRBJ2-7, with D maybe TRBD1 (6 bases). CDR1 and CDR2 from the germline V gene are SGHTA and FQGNSA. The CDR3 spans 15 residues. V was trimmed by 4 bases and J by 6 bases, leaving 19 bases between them. CDR3 sequence (DNA): TGTGCCAGCAGCTATGACTGGGCAGGGGTTTTCGAGCAGTACTTC. Protein product: CASSYDWAGVFEQYF.

The J gene is TRBJ2-5, the V gene TRBV19; a possible D gene is TRBD1 (7 bases). From germline, CDR1 is LNHDA and CDR2 SQIVND (reference sequence). The CDR3 has 16 residues. With 5 bases removed from V and 1 base from J, the gap between germline ends came to 17 bases. CDR3 coding DNA: TGTGCCAGTAGTGTCGGAGGGACAGTGCTCCAAGAGACCCAGTACTTC. Translating gives CASSVGGTVLQETQYF.

The chain links TRBV27 to TRBJ2-7; 12 bases agree with TRBD2. V trimming: 5 bases; J trimming: 5 bases; junction bases outside the gene matches: 10. CDR1 is MNHEY, CDR2 SMNVEV, per germline (reference sequence). There are 16 residues in the CDR3. The CDR3 sequence: CASSPTTSGSRDEQYF. CDR3 nucleotides: TGTGCCAGCAGTCCCACGACTAGCGGGAGTCGCGACGAGCAGTACTTC.

The chain combines TRBV28 with TRBJ1-2; 9 bases are shared with TRBD1. Germline V gene data show CDR1 as MDHEN and CDR2 as SYDVKM. V lost 4 bases to trimming and J lost 3 bases; unmatched junction nucleotides: 9. CDR3 length equals 16 residues. CDR3 sequence reads: CASSYSRWDRDYGYTF. The DNA of the CDR3 is TGTGCCAGCAGTTACTCTAGGTGGGACAGGGACTATGGCTACACCTTC.

The chain combines TRBV28 with TRBJ1-2, with D tentatively TRBD1 (6 bases). The germline CDR1 and CDR2 sequences are MDHEN and SYDVKM. V lost 4 bases and J lost 4, with 13 bases in between. The CDR3 runs 14 residues. In DNA, the CDR3 is TGTGCCAGCAGTTCCACAAACAGGGTCTATGGCTACACCTTC. Its protein product is CASSSTNRVYGYTF.

This clone was picked up one time. The rearrangement joins TRBV9 to TRBJ1-2; D is unresolved. Germline loops: CDR1 SGDLS, CDR2 YYNGEE. There are 14 residues in the CDR3. V was pared by 4 bases and J by 2 bases, with 12 bases between. The CDR3 coding sequence is TGTGCCAGCAGCCTAATGGAGCGCAACTATGGCTACACCTTC. This encodes CASSLMERNYGYTF.

This clone was recorded only once. This chain connects TRBV7-8 to TRBJ2-3, with a possible D match to TRBD1 (6 bases). CDR3 size: 16 residues. V was clipped by 5 bases and J by 5 bases, with 20 bases between them. Per germline, CDR1 SGHVS and CDR2 FQNEAQ. CDR3 coding DNA: TGTGCCAGCAGCCAGAACCGGGATCCAGGGGTAGATACGCAGTATTTT. It specifies CASSQNRDPGVDTQYF. The entire variable domain, with the rest obtained from reference TRBV7-8 and TRBJ2-3, is as follows: GAGVSQSPRYKVAKRGQDVALRCDPISGHVSLFWYQQALGQGPEFLTYFQNEAQLDKSGLPSDRFFAERPEGSVSTLKIQRTQQEDSAVYLCASSQNRDPGVDTQYFGPGTRLTVL.

V is TRBV18 and J is TRBJ2-5, with D maybe TRBD1 (5 bases). The CDR3 has 14 amino acids. The V end was cut by 4 bases, the J end by 2 bases, with 11 bases between. Germline V gives CDR1 KGHSH, CDR2 LQKENI. This CDR3 is CASSLQGGQETQYF. The CDR3 nucleotides read TGTGCCAGCTCACTGCAGGGTGGACAAGAGACCCAGTACTTC.

The rearrangement joins TRBV6-6 to TRBJ1-1; 8 nucleotides agree with TRBD1. Per the germline V gene, CDR1 is MNHNY and CDR2 is SVGAGI (reference sequence). The CDR3 totals 14 residues. Unmatched junction bases numbered 6, after V lost 2 bases and J lost 7 bases. CDR3 amino acids: CASSYGQGAIEAFF. For the CDR3, the DNA is TGTGCCAGCAGTTACGGGCAGGGGGCGATTGAAGCTTTCTTT.

This CDR3 reads CASRTGLTNTGELFF. CDR3 coding DNA: TGTGCCAGCAGGACGGGACTAACTAACACCGGGGAGCTGTTTTTT. V and J are TRBV6-1 and TRBJ2-2, with 7 bases matching TRBD2. The V gene's germline CDR1 is MNHNS and CDR2 SASEGT. Trimming took 6 bases from V and 2 from J; bases not matched to a gene: 6. The CDR3 totals 15 residues.

The chain has TRBV6-1 and TRBJ2-7; maybe TRBD1 (6 bases). CDR1 is MNHNS and CDR2 is SASEGT in the germline V gene. The CDR3 is 11 residues long. Deletions cut 9 bases from V and 4 bases from J, with 10 bases between. The CDR3 region has the DNA TGTGCCAGTGGACAGACTTACGAGCAGTACTTC. Amino acid sequence: CASGQTYEQYF.

Remarks on this clone: This specimen includes other DNA sequences encoding the same CDR3. This chain joins TRBV18 and TRBJ1-5; a weak D match, TRBD1 (6 bases). CDR1 is KGHSH and CDR2 is LQKENI in the germline V gene. V lost 6 bases and J 0 bases, leaving 12 bases between the germline ends. This CDR3 is built from 15 residues. CDR3 nucleotides: TGTGCCAGCTCGAGGGACACTCATAGCAATCAGCCCCAGCATTTT. Translation gives CASSRDTHSNQPQHF.